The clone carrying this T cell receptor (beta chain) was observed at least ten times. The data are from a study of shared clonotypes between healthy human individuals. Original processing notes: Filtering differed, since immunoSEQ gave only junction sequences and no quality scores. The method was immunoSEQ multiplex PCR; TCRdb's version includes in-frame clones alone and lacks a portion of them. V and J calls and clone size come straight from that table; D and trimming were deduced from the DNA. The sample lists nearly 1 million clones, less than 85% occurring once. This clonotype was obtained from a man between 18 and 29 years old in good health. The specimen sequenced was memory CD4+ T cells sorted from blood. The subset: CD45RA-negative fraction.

The CDR3 DNA reads as TGCGCCAGCAGCTTGTTGAACGGGGGGGCAGATACGCAGTATTTT. Its protein product is CASSLLNGGADTQYF. This rearrangement joins TRBV5-1 to TRBJ2-3; TRBD2 matches 8 bases. Trimming at V came to 1 base and at J to 4 bases, leaving 5 bases not matched to a gene. The germline V gene has CDR1 SGHRS and CDR2 YFSETQ. The CDR3 is 15 amino acids.